The table lists the clone carrying this T cell receptor (beta chain) with a few counts. Its antigen is still unknown. TCRdb keeps only in-frame clones here, not all; method: immunoSEQ multiplex PCR. The sample contains 60,000 to 75,000 clones, under 85% of which appear only once. This sample is drawn from a study of vaccination effects on CD4 cells after COVID-19. Study-level background: A couple of convalescent pre-vaccine samples were taken 142 and 148 days post-diagnosis.

ViraFEST assay sequencing came after antigen-specific CD4+ T cells were expanded with viral peptide pools. Upon completion of around ten days in culture, CD4+ T cells were isolated. PCR showed that the person got SARS-CoV-2 infection at some point between March and December 2020. Each culture well received a few million PBMC. These cells were then cultured in IMDM with approximately 10 IU/ml IL-2 and 8.5 to 10 ug/ml peptides. The authors used an HIV-1 Nef peptide pool as the negative control culture. Germline CDR1 is LNHDA and CDR2 is SQIVND (reference sequence). The CDR3 is 16 amino acids. Trimming shortened V by 5 bases and J by 7 bases, and 21 bases separated the two germline ends. Findings and caveats of the study: Early post-infection timepoints were missing from the study, which also had few convalescent patients.

Sequences were derived from CD4+ T cells from PBMCs cultured with HIV peptides, sampled before COVID-19 vaccination. Subset of the sample: HIV-1 Nef peptide pool negative control/reference culture. V is TRBV19 and J is TRBJ2-1; possibly TRBD1 or TRBD2 for D (6 bases each). The clonotype comes from a human donor who had a prior SARS-CoV-2 infection. The chain's CDR3 is CASSPLGGGTQNEQFF. In DNA form, the CDR3 reads TGTGCCAGTAGTCCCTTGGGTGGCGGGACACAAAATGAGCAGTTCTTC.